This T cell receptor (beta chain) was sequenced in a study of chemoradiotherapy in HPV16-positive cancers. The study's findings and limits: For HPV16-positive patients, expanding HPV-responsive T cells associated with longer recurrence-free survival.

Remarks on this clone: Its antigen is not identified.

TCRdb keeps only in-frame clones here, not all; method: immunoSEQ multiplex PCR. The sample shows about 68,000 clones, roughly 90% of them seen only once. Trimming cost V 2 bases and J 5 bases; bases outside gene matches: 3. Germline V gene lookup returns CDR1 MNHEY and CDR2 SMNVEV (reference sequence). The CDR3 extends over 13 amino acids. The clonotype comes from a human donor with HPV-associated anogenital cancer. The chain links TRBV27 to TRBJ2-7; 7 nucleotides agree with TRBD2. The sequencing used blood, collected from a patient who underwent chemoradiotherapy. The CDR3: CASSLGLVDEQYF. The CDR3 nucleotides are TGTGCCAGCAGTTTAGGACTAGTTGACGAGCAGTACTTC.